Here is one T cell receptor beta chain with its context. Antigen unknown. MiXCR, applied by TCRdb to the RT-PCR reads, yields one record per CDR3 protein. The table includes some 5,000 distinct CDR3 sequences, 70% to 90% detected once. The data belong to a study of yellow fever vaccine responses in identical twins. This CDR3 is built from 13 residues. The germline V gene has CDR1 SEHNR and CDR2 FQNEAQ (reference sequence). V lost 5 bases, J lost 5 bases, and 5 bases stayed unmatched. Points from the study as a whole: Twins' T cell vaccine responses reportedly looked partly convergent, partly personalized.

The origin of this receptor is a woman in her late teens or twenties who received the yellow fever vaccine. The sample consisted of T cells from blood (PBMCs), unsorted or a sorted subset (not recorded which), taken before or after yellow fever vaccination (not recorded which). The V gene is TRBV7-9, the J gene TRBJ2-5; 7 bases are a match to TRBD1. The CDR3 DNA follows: TGTGCCAGCAGCCGACAGGGTGGGGAGACCCAGTACTTC. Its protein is CASSRQGGETQYF.